What follows are 21 T cell receptor beta chains derived from one specimen sequenced in a study of T-cell memory formation after mild COVID-19. One entry per CDR3 protein, called by TCRdb with MiXCR from the 5' RACE reads. The table includes 150,000 to 200,000 distinct CDR3 sequences, roughly 23% detected once. The sample consisted of PBMCs or a T cell subset sorted from them (not recorded which). These receptors were obtained from an adult woman who had mild COVID-19 (a few samples of this study predate the infection). Cell type and time point are not known.

The chain uses TRBV12-3 or TRBV12-4 and TRBJ2-2, with 11 bases that match TRBD1. J was trimmed by 0 bases and V by 6 bases; bases with no gene match: 9. CDR3 size: 18 residues. The CDR3 sequence is CASSRTGGAGANTGELFF. CDR3 nucleotides: TGTGCCAGCAGCCGGACAGGGGGCGCGGGGGCGAACACCGGGGAGCTGTTTTTT.

This clonotype appeared a few times. The chain has TRBV5-1 and TRBJ1-2, with TRBD1 matching over 8 bases. After removal of 6 bases from V and 8 bases from J, the junction contained 12 bases not matched to a gene. The germline V gene encodes CDR1 SGHRS and CDR2 YFSETQ. The CDR3 has 14 amino acids. The CDR3 DNA follows: TGCGCCAGCACCGGACAGGGAGCTGGAAGGGGCTACACCTTC. This encodes CASTGQGAGRGYTF.

This clonotype appeared a single time. The rearrangement joins TRBV24-1 to TRBJ2-6; no firm D call. V was trimmed by 4 bases and J by 3 bases, leaving 3 bases between them. There are 13 residues in the CDR3. Germline CDR1 reads KGHDR; CDR2 reads SFDVKD. The CDR3 spells CATSEVGANVLTF. The DNA of the CDR3 is TGTGCCACCAGTGAGGTTGGGGCCAACGTCCTGACTTTC.

There are a few counts of this clonotype. The genes are TRBV7-7 and TRBJ2-5, with 9 positions matching TRBD1. CDR1 is SSHAT and CDR2 is FNYEAQ in the germline V gene (reference sequence). V gave up 1 base and J gave up 4 bases; unmatched junction bases: 1. The CDR3 consists of 14 residues. The CDR3 loop is CASSLGDRVETQYF. The CDR3 nucleotides are TGTGCCAGCAGCTTAGGGGACAGGGTAGAGACCCAGTACTTC.

The sample holds a few counts of this clonotype. The genes are TRBV14 and TRBJ1-1; 7 positions agree with TRBD1. The CDR3 loop spans 14 amino acids. Germline CDR1 reads SGHDN; CDR2 reads FVKESK. The J segment lost 5 bases and the V segment lost 3 bases, leaving 6 bases of the junction unmatched. CDR3 in amino acids: CASSHSTGVTEAFF. The CDR3 region has the DNA TGTGCCAGCAGCCATTCCACAGGGGTTACTGAAGCTTTCTTT.

The chain couples TRBV27 to TRBJ1-1, with a tentative D call TRBD1 (6 bases). Germline V gene sequence: CDR1 MNHEY, CDR2 SMNVEV (reference sequence). The germline V and J ends were trimmed by 6 bases and 4 bases, with 18 bases remaining between them. The CDR3 has 15 residues. CDR3 bases: TGTGCCAGCAGCTTGACAGGTGGTTTAGGCACTGAAGCTTTCTTT. Translating gives CASSLTGGLGTEAFF.

This clonotype was counted between two and nine times. CDR3 protein: CSVEGEHLQDEQFF. In nucleotides, the CDR3 is TGCAGCGTTGAAGGGGAACACCTCCAGGATGAGCAGTTCTTC. The chain couples TRBV29-1 to TRBJ2-1; D uncertain. This CDR3 contains 14 residues. Germline CDR1 SQVTM, CDR2 ANQGSEA. V shed 1 base and J shed 8 bases, with 15 bases lying between them.

This clonotype was observed a handful of times. The V call is TRBV7-8, the J call TRBJ1-2; D is possibly TRBD1 (6 bases). Trimming cost V 5 bases and J 6 bases, with 16 bases left between them. CDR3 length: 14 residues. The germline V gene has CDR1 SGHVS and CDR2 FQNEAQ. This CDR3 reads CASSGPDSLNGYTF. CDR3 bases: TGTGCCAGCAGCGGCCCGGACAGCTTAAATGGCTACACCTTC.

The chain has TRBV7-8 and TRBJ2-3; 11 bases align to TRBD2. Germline CDR1 SGHVS, CDR2 FQNEAQ. Trimming cost V 5 bases and J 4 bases; bases outside gene matches: 5. CDR3 length: 15 residues. In DNA, the CDR3 is TGTGCCAGCAGCATTATAGCGGGGGGGGCAGATACGCAGTATTTT. The encoded protein is CASSIIAGGADTQYF. The full variable domain, with the rest looked up from reference TRBV7-8 and TRBJ2-3, is GAGVSQSPRYKVAKRGQDVALRCDPISGHVSLFWYQQALGQGPEFLTYFQNEAQLDKSGLPSDRFFAERPEGSVSTLKIQRTQQEDSAVYLCASSIIAGGADTQYFGPGTRLTVL.

The chain uses TRBV6-1 and TRBJ2-1, with D possibly matching TRBD1 (6 bases). The V gene's germline CDR1 is MNHNS and CDR2 SASEGT. This CDR3 spans 17 amino acids. V lost 2 bases, J lost 1 base, and 15 bases lay in between. CDR3 loop: CASSEILNRVSYNEQFF. In DNA form, the CDR3 reads TGTGCCAGCAGTGAAATCCTCAACAGGGTATCCTACAATGAGCAGTTCTTC.

V and J are TRBV25-1 and TRBJ2-1; D is undetermined. CDR1 and CDR2 from the germline V gene are MGHDK and SYGVNS. V lost 4 bases, J lost 6 bases, and 13 bases lay in between. The CDR3 totals 14 residues. The CDR3 DNA sequence: TGTGCCAGCAGTGGGGCCGTGGACCTCAATGAGCAGTTCTTC. This sequence encodes CASSGAVDLNEQFF.

CDR3 loop: CASSDGAIVAFF. The DNA of the CDR3 is TGTGCCAGCAGTGATGGGGCAATTGTAGCTTTCTTT. This chain joins TRBV6-1 and TRBJ1-1, with D perhaps TRBD1 (5 bases). V was shortened by 3 bases and J by 10 bases, with 12 bases between the two germline ends. Germline V CDR1 and CDR2: MNHNS, SASEGT. CDR3 length: 12 amino acids.

A few counts support this clonotype. The chain links TRBV12-3 or TRBV12-4 to TRBJ2-1; possibly TRBD1 for D (6 bases). This CDR3 has 14 residues. V lost 6 bases, J lost 3 bases, and 12 bases lay in between. Written as DNA, the CDR3 is TGTGCCAGCAGGTCCCAGGACAGCTACAATGAGCAGTTCTTC. It yields the protein CASRSQDSYNEQFF.

The chain employs TRBV11-2 and TRBJ2-7; maybe TRBD2 (6 bases). The CDR3 runs to 13 residues. Germline lookup yields CDR1 SGHAT and CDR2 FQNNGV. V lost 3 bases and J 6 bases, leaving 12 bases between the germline ends. This CDR3 reads CASSLGLGSEQYF. The CDR3 region has the DNA TGTGCCAGCAGCTTGGGACTTGGGTCCGAGCAGTACTTC.

The CDR3: CASSDPHATPAGERETQYF. DNA of the CDR3: TGTGCCAGCAGTGACCCCCACGCGACTCCTGCGGGAGAGCGGGAGACCCAGTACTTC. This chain uses TRBV2 with TRBJ2-5, with TRBD2 matching 7 bases. Per germline, CDR1 SNHLY and CDR2 FYNNEI. V shed 3 bases, J shed 5 bases, and the junction held 21 bases outside the gene matches. The CDR3 totals 19 residues. Combining the CDR3 with reference TRBV2 and TRBJ2-5 gives the whole variable domain EPEVTQTPSHQVTQMGQEVILRCVPISNHLYFYWYRQILGQKVEFLVSFYNNEISEKSEIFDDQFSVERPDGSNFTLKIRSTKLEDSAMYFCASSDPHATPAGERETQYFGPGTRLLVL.

There are a few counts of this clonotype. V gene TRBV9 combines with J gene TRBJ2-5, with 11 bases that match TRBD2. Germline V CDR1 and CDR2: SGDLS, YYNGEE. The CDR3 spans 16 residues. J was trimmed by 4 bases and V by 2 bases; bases with no gene match: 7. CDR3 protein: CASSVGTSGTIETQYF. DNA of the CDR3: TGTGCCAGCAGCGTTGGGACTAGCGGAACCATAGAGACCCAGTACTTC. Full variable domain (missing parts from reference TRBV9 and TRBJ2-5): DSGVTQTPKHLITATGQRVTLRCSPRSGDLSVYWYQQSLDQGLQFLIQYYNGEERAKGNILERFSAQQFPDLHSELNLSSLELGDSALYFCASSVGTSGTIETQYFGPGTRLLVL.

The chain carries TRBV30 and TRBJ1-2; unclear D gene. Germline V gene lookup returns CDR1 GTSNPN and CDR2 SVGIG (reference sequence). The CDR3 spans 13 residues. V lost 0 bases and J 2 bases, leaving 7 bases between the germline ends. The CDR3 bases are TGTGCCTGGAGTGTTCTTAGAAACTATGGCTACACCTTC. Translating it yields CAWSVLRNYGYTF.

This sequence joins TRBV2 and TRBJ1-1; D gene unclear. This CDR3 has 15 residues. Trimming removed 6 bases from V and 1 base from J, with 15 bases in between. Germline lookup yields CDR1 SNHLY and CDR2 FYNNEI. The chain's CDR3 is CASRESSASNTEAFF. The CDR3 DNA reads as TGTGCCAGCAGGGAAAGTTCTGCCTCGAACACTGAAGCTTTCTTT.

This clonotype was seen a few times. The V call is TRBV7-9, the J call TRBJ2-1; D is possibly TRBD2 (5 bases). This CDR3 contains 15 residues. Germline V gene data show CDR1 as SEHNR and CDR2 as FQNEAQ (reference sequence). V was shortened by 1 base and J by 8 bases, with 15 bases between the two germline ends. This chain's CDR3 is CASSLVTTSGDEQFF. CDR3 nucleotides: TGTGCCAGCAGCTTAGTTACCACCTCCGGGGATGAGCAGTTCTTC.

This clonotype was counted once. V gene TRBV7-6 combines with J gene TRBJ2-1, with 14 bases matching TRBD2. J gave up 6 bases and V 3 bases, and 4 bases lay outside the gene matches. CDR1 SGHVS and CDR2 FNYEAQ come from the germline V gene. This CDR3 region has 16 residues. The DNA of the CDR3 is TGTGCCAGCAGCTTCGGGACTAGCGGGAGAAGCAATGAGCAGTTCTTC. Translating it yields CASSFGTSGRSNEQFF.

This clonotype has more than one count but fewer than ten. The V call is TRBV7-2, the J call TRBJ2-7; TRBD2 aligns across 11 bases. V was pared by 5 bases and J by 2 bases, with 5 bases of the junction left unmatched. The CDR3 totals 15 residues. Germline values: CDR1 SGHTA, CDR2 FQGNSA. CDR3 nucleotide sequence: TGTGCCAGCAGCCCAATAGCGGGAGGGCCCTACGAGCAGTACTTC. It translates to CASSPIAGGPYEQYF.